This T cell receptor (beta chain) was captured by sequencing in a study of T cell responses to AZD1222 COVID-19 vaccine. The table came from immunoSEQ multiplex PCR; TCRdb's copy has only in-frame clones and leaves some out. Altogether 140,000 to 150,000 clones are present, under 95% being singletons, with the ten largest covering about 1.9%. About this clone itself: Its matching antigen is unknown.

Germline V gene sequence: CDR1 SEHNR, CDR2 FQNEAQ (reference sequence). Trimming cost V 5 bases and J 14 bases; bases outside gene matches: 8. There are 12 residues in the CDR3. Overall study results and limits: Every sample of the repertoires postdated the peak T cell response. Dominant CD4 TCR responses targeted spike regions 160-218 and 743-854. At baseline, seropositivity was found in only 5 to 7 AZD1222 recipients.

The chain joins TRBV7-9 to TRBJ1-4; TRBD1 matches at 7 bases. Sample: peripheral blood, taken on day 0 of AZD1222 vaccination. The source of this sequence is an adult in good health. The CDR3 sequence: CASSGRDRGLFF. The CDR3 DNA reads TGTGCCAGCAGCGGCCGGGACAGAGGGCTGTTTTTT.